This T cell receptor (beta chain) emerged from a study of identical twins. Trimming pared 0 bases from V and 9 bases from J, leaving 21 bases between. The CDR3 has 16 residues. Per germline, CDR1 LNHNV and CDR2 YYDKDF (reference sequence). A single record per CDR3 protein comes from TCRdb applying MiXCR to the 5' RACE reads. The data show approximately 630,000 distinct CDR3 sequences, with under 8.5% seen just once and around 1.6% held by the top ten. General study results and limits: Conclusions were based on cross-sectional statistical analysis, without following the same donors.

This clonotype was seen at least ten times. Its specificity is unknown. This same sample was also part of a study on yellow fever vaccine responses in identical twins.

This rearrangement joins TRBV15 to TRBJ2-7; D gene unclear. Source material: PBMCs. The TCR comes from a woman aged 18-30 years in good health. The CDR3 reads CATSRDTSVYGLTQYF. The CDR3 nucleotides are TGTGCCACCAGCAGAGATACATCCGTCTATGGGCTAACGCAGTACTTC.